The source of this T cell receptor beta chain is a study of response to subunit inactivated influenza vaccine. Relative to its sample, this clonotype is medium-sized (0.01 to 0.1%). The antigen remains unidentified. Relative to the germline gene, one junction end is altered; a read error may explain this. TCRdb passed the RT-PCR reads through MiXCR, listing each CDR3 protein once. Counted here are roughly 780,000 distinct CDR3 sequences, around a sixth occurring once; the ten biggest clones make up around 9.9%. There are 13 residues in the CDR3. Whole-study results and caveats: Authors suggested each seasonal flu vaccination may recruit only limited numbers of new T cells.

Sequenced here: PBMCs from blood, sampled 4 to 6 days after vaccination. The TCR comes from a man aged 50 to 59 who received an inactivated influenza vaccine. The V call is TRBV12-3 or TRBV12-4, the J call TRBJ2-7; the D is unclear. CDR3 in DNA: TGTGCCAGCAGCTTAGGCAGGAGCTACGAGCAGTACTTC. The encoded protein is CASSLGRSYEQYF.